This T cell receptor beta chain was captured in a study of OX40 agonist ivuxolimab in advanced cancers. Looking at the study overall: Previous treatment with anti-PD-1, anti-PD-L1 or anti-CTLA-4 therapy was allowed; 30% to 50% had received some. Partial responses, seen in three patients, involved one hepatocellular carcinoma and two cutaneous melanomas.

The CDR3 has 12 residues. Germline CDR1 and CDR2: MDHEN and SYDVKM. Generated by immunoSEQ multiplex PCR, the TCRdb table keeps only in-frame clones and is missing some. Of about 100,000 clones detected, over 75% appear once; the ten largest clones hold roughly 0.15%. This clone was seen once. One junction end does not reproduce the germline sequence, and a read error may be involved. Blood samples were obtained at baseline, cycle 4 day 1, and cycle 7 day 1. The material was CD4+ or CD8+ T cells sorted from blood, obtained in a trial of the OX40 agonist ivuxolimab. The chain has TRBV28 and TRBJ2-7; no clear D gene. This clonotype was sampled from an adult with an advanced solid tumor such as melanoma, head and neck, liver or kidney cancer. The CDR3 DNA reads as TGTGCCAGCAAAGCCGGTCTCCTTAGCATGAACTTC. It codes for CASKAGLLSMNF.